A selection of T cell receptor beta chains follows, all from one sample in a study of spatial heterogeneity in lung cancer. TCRdb re-analysed the 5' RACE reads in MiXCR, keeping a single row per CDR3 protein. Among tens of thousands of distinct CDR3 sequences listed, just over 7.5% were seen once. The sample was PBMCs, taken at follow-up. The receptors here all came from a male donor with early-stage non-small cell lung cancer. The CDR3 runs from the conserved cysteine through the conserved F or W. A D gene is named only where the DNA matches it firmly. Clone size, where shown, is once, few, many, or a class for clones that have expanded.

len	abundance	v_gene	d_gene	j_gene	CDR3aa	CDR3nt
14	many	TRBV30	TRBD1	TRBJ1-5	CAWSEGQGYQPQHF	TGTGCCTGGAGTGAGGGACAGGGTTATCAGCCCCAGCATTTT
17	many	TRBV5-1	.	TRBJ2-3	CASSFVQGVGSTDTQYF	TGCGCCAGCAGCTTCGTCCAAGGGGTTGGGAGCACAGATACGCAGTATTTT
13	many	TRBV7-3	.	TRBJ1-1	CASSQQRDTEAFF	TGTGCCAGCAGCCAGCAAAGGGACACTGAAGCTTTCTTT
15	.	TRBV20-1	.	TRBJ2-2	CSAREDATNTGELFF	TGCAGTGCTAGAGAAGACGCCACGAACACCGGGGAGCTGTTTTTT
18	many	TRBV6-5	.	TRBJ1-3	CASSYSRAGVLSGNTIYF	TGTGCCAGCAGTTACTCGAGGGCAGGGGTCTTATCTGGAAACACCATATATTTT
14	many	TRBV10-3	.	TRBJ2-3	CATSAAGSTDTQYF	TGTGCCACCTCCGCCGCGGGTAGCACAGATACGCAGTATTTT
15	many	TRBV20-1	.	TRBJ2-5	CSAPKTFLGQETQYF	TGCAGTGCACCGAAGACATTCTTGGGACAAGAGACCCAGTACTTC
14	many	TRBV29-1	TRBD1	TRBJ1-1	CSVQGGALNTEAFF	TGCAGCGTTCAGGGGGGGGCTTTGAACACTGAAGCTTTCTTT
14	many	TRBV6-5	TRBD1	TRBJ1-2	CAARRGQGFFGYTF	TGTGCCGCCAGAAGAGGACAGGGGTTTTTTGGCTACACCTTC
15	many	TRBV18	.	TRBJ2-3	CASSPQGREADTQYF	TGTGCCAGCTCACCACAGGGCAGGGAAGCAGATACGCAGTATTTT
14	many	TRBV6-6	.	TRBJ1-5	CASSYEGSNQPQHF	TGTGCCAGCAGTTATGAGGGGAGCAATCAGCCCCAGCATTTT
17	many	TRBV7-9	.	TRBJ2-1	CASSTPRDGSSYNEQFF	TGTGCCAGCAGCACCCCCCGGGACGGAAGCTCCTACAATGAGCAGTTCTTC
15	many	TRBV19	TRBD1	TRBJ1-2	CASSKQGDGDYGYTF	TGTGCCAGTAGCAAACAGGGGGATGGTGACTATGGCTACACCTTC
16	many	TRBV5-1	.	TRBJ1-1	CASTHDYDRSNTEAFF	TGCGCCAGCACCCACGATTATGACAGGTCGAACACTGAAGCTTTCTTT
13	many	TRBV7-3	.	TRBJ1-1	CASSLGGASEAFF	TGTGCCAGCAGCCTGGGCGGGGCTTCTGAAGCTTTCTTT
13	many	TRBV11-2	.	TRBJ2-5	CASSLSQEETQYF	TGTGCCAGCAGCTTGAGTCAAGAAGAGACCCAGTACTTC